These T cell receptor beta chains were read from a single sample in a study of vaccination and CD4 T cells after COVID-19. TCRdb recomputed calls from the PCR reads with MiXCR, one row per CDR3 protein. Altogether under 20,000 distinct CDR3 sequences are present, approximately 50% being singletons, with the ten largest covering about 32%. These TCRs' antigens remain unknown. This specimen was cultured CD4+ T cells from blood, taken after SARS-CoV-2 vaccination. The receptor source for this set is a human donor with COVID-19. CDR3s include the opening cysteine and the closing phenylalanine or tryptophan. A D gene is named only where the DNA matches it firmly. The size of a clone is reported for some rows only, either as once, few or many, or as a class for expanded clones.

>TRBJ2-2|NA|TRBV20-1|TRBD1
TGCAGTGCTCTAGGACAGGGAAGATGGACCGGGGAGCTGTTTTTT
CSALGQGRWTGELFF
>TRBJ2-1|NA|TRBV6-5|NA
TGTGCCAGCAGTTATGGCCTTAGCTCCTACAATGAGCAGTTCTTC
CASSYGLSSYNEQFF
>TRBJ1-5|NA|TRBV20-1|TRBD1
TGCAGTGCTAGAGCCGATCAGGGGGGTAGCAATCAGTCCCAGCATTTT
CSARADQGGSNQSQHF
>TRBJ2-1|NA|TRBV24-1|TRBD1
TGTGCCACCAGCGACACGGACAGGGGGCAGTTCTTC
CATSDTDRGQFF
>TRBJ2-7|NA|TRBV28|NA
TGTGCCAGCAGTTTAACCGGACGGTCTTCCTACGAGCAGTACTTC
CASSLTGRSSYEQYF
>TRBJ2-5|NA|TRBV11-3|NA
TGTGCCAGCAGCTCCCTCGTTGCACCAGAGACCCAGTACTTC
CASSSLVAPETQYF
>TRBJ2-2|few|TRBV20-1|NA
TGCAGTGCAATGGATGGAAGGGGCACCGGGGAGCTGTTTTTT
CSAMDGRGTGELFF
>TRBJ1-2|NA|TRBV19|TRBD1
TGTGCCAGTAGTTTAAACAGGGGGGTTGGCTACACCTTC
CASSLNRGVGYTF
>TRBJ2-1|NA|TRBV7-2|TRBD1
TGTGCCAGCATCGATATCGACAGGGCCCACAATGAGCAGTTCTTC
CASIDIDRAHNEQFF
>TRBJ2-7|NA|TRBV6-5|NA
TGTGCCAGCAGTTACCCTTTTGGCCAGGGGACCTACGAGCAGTACTTC
CASSYPFGQGTYEQYF
>TRBJ2-1|few|TRBV20-1|NA
TGCAGTGCTGGCCTACAGGGAGATGAGCAGTTCTTC
CSAGLQGDEQFF
>TRBJ2-5|NA|TRBV6-2/TRBV6-3|TRBD2
TGTGCCAGCAGTTACTCTTTGGGACTAGTGGAGACCCAGTACTTC
CASSYSLGLVETQYF
>TRBJ1-5|NA|TRBV20-1|NA
TGCAGTGCTAGGGGTCCCGCTAATCAGCCCCAGCATTTT
CSARGPANQPQHF
>TRBJ2-2|NA|TRBV20-1|TRBD1
TGCAGTGTCCCGGGACAGGGGAACACCGGGGAGCTGTTTTTT
CSVPGQGNTGELFF
>TRBJ2-2|NA|TRBV20-1|NA
TGCAGTGCCCGACCAGGGACCACCGGGGAGCTGTTTTTT
CSARPGTTGELFF
>TRBJ1-5|NA|TRBV6-1|TRBD1
TGTGCCAGCAGTAGACAGGGATTCAATCAGCCCCAGCATTTT
CASSRQGFNQPQHF
>TRBJ2-5|NA|TRBV5-1|NA
TGCGCCAGCAGCTTGAACGGACTACAAGAGACCCAGTACTTC
CASSLNGLQETQYF
>TRBJ1-5|NA|TRBV7-2|NA
TGTGCCAGCAGCTTGGACACTAGCAATCAGCCCCAGCATTTT
CASSLDTSNQPQHF
>TRBJ2-3|NA|TRBV18|NA
TGTGCCAGCTCAACGGCAGATACGCAGTATTTT
CASSTADTQYF
>TRBJ1-2|NA|TRBV19|TRBD1
TGTGCCAGTAGCCCACAGACAGGGAATTATGGCTACACCTTC
CASSPQTGNYGYTF
>TRBJ2-2|NA|TRBV7-2|NA
TGTGCCAGCAGCTTTGGCAGACAAAACACCGGGGAGCTGTTTTTT
CASSFGRQNTGELFF
>TRBJ1-1|NA|TRBV15|NA
TGTGCCACCAGCAGAGATCGGGGGGTCGGAGCTTTCTTT
CATSRDRGVGAFF
>TRBJ2-6|NA|TRBV24-1|NA
TGTGCCACCAGTGATGGGGGGGCGCCGGGGGCCAACGTCCTGACTTTC
CATSDGGAPGANVLTF
>TRBJ2-7|NA|TRBV6-1|NA
TGTGCCAGCGGCGCGCCCTTAGCCGAGCAGTACTTC
CASGAPLAEQYF
>TRBJ2-3|NA|TRBV20-1|NA
TGCAGTGCTAGCGCGGGGGCCGTCACAGATACGCAGTATTTT
CSASAGAVTDTQYF
>TRBJ1-2|NA|TRBV27|NA
TGTGCCAGCAGTTTAAGACAGCCATCTAACTATGGCTACACCTTC
CASSLRQPSNYGYTF
>TRBJ2-7|NA|TRBV6-1|TRBD2
TGTGCCAGCAGTGAAGCGCGGCCGGGGGGATACGAGCAGTACTTC
CASSEARPGGYEQYF
>TRBJ2-5|NA|TRBV10-1|NA
TGCGCCAGCAGCCAGGGGGAGACCCAGTACTTC
CASSQGETQYF
>TRBJ2-3|NA|TRBV7-9|NA
TGTGCCAGCAGTCCTGGGTTCAACTTGGGTACGCAGTATTTT
CASSPGFNLGTQYF
>TRBJ2-7|NA|TRBV4-1|TRBD1
TGCGCCAGCAGCGTAGAGACAGGGATCTACGAGCAGTACTTC
CASSVETGIYEQYF
>TRBJ2-5|NA|TRBV11-2|TRBD1
TGTGCCAGCAGCCCTGGGACAGGGGGGGGAGAGACCCAGTACTTC
CASSPGTGGGETQYF
>TRBJ2-5|NA|TRBV6-2/TRBV6-3|NA
TGTGCCAGCAGTTACGAGGACGGGGTGGTGGAGACCCAGTACTTC
CASSYEDGVVETQYF
>TRBJ2-7|NA|TRBV7-2|NA
TGTGCCAGCGGGAGCGGAAGCGCCTACGAGCAGTACTTC
CASGSGSAYEQYF
>TRBJ2-1|NA|TRBV6-2/TRBV6-3|NA
TGTGCCAGCAGTTTGACTGCGGGTATGTTAATTGACAATGAGCAGTTCTTC
CASSLTAGMLIDNEQFF
>TRBJ1-2|NA|TRBV19|TRBD1
TGTGCCAGTAGTATAGCGGTGGACAGGGAACGTGGCTACACCTTC
CASSIAVDRERGYTF
>TRBJ2-7|NA|TRBV7-3|NA
TGTGCCAGCAGCTTAATGGCAGGGGCCTACGAGCAGTACTTC
CASSLMAGAYEQYF
>TRBJ1-2|few|TRBV7-2|TRBD1
TGTGCCAGCAGCTTATCGGCCACGGGACAGGGCATTGGCTACACCTTC
CASSLSATGQGIGYTF
>TRBJ2-7|once|TRBV7-9|NA
TGTGCCAGCAGCTCCATACATGGAGGGGAGCAGTACTTC
CASSSIHGGEQYF
>TRBJ2-3|NA|TRBV7-9|TRBD2
TGTGCCAGCAGCTTATTACTAGCGGGGGCCCGGGATACGCAGTATTTT
CASSLLLAGARDTQYF
>TRBJ1-6|few|TRBV19|NA
TGTGCCAGTAAAGAGGCCTCAAGCTATAATTCACCCCTCCACTTT
CASKEASSYNSPLHF
>TRBJ2-1|NA|TRBV6-5|NA
TGTGCCAGCAGTTACGGGGGGCTCTCCTACAATGAGCAGTTCTTC
CASSYGGLSYNEQFF
>TRBJ2-3|few|TRBV6-1|TRBD2
TGTGCCAGCAGTGAAACTCGCGGGGGGCCTTTCACGCAGTATTTT
CASSETRGGPFTQYF
>TRBJ1-1|NA|TRBV4-2|NA
TGTGCCAGCAGCCAAGTGCCCCTGGGCACTGAAGCTTTCTTT
CASSQVPLGTEAFF